Given below is one TCR beta chain in context. As handled by the study authors: Estimates of nucleated cell counts were drawn from the amplification of reference gene primers. Using immunoSEQ multiplex PCR, the repertoire was profiled, and TCRdb retains in-frame clones only, with some absent. The V and J calls and clone size were taken over from that table, and D and trimming were inferred from the DNA. Of roughly 300,000 clones listed, 65% to 90% are singletons. The sample is drawn from a study of blood T cell repertoires in COVID-19. Across the whole study: COVID-19 samples collected from the United States, Italy and Spain covered acute and convalescent phases. PBMCs, B-cell-depleted T cells, or T cells provided the cDNA or gDNA that made up the material.

CDR1 and CDR2 (germline): SEHNR, FQNEAQ (reference sequence). This CDR3 has 15 residues. V lost 1 base to trimming and J lost 5 bases, with 11 bases between them. The genes are TRBV7-9 and TRBJ1-4; perhaps TRBD1 as D (6 bases). The sample comprised peripheral blood. The sequence derives from a human donor in a cohort sampled during active COVID-19. CDR3 sequence: CASSLVQGGNEKLFF. The CDR3 DNA reads TGTGCCAGCAGCTTAGTACAGGGCGGAAATGAAAAACTGTTTTTT.